This TCR beta chain was sequenced in a study of blood T cell repertoires in COVID-19. Profiling relied on immunoSEQ multiplex PCR, and the TCRdb table lists in-frame clones only, not all of them. The table records 70,000 to 75,000 clones, around 85% of them present only once. Details on this clone: Other DNA sequences of this sample code for an identical CDR3.

Germline CDR1 reads MDHEN; CDR2 reads SYDVKM. This CDR3 is 14 amino acids long. Unmatched junction bases numbered 1, after V lost 4 bases and J lost 2 bases. The chain employs TRBV28 and TRBJ1-5; TRBD1 matches at 8 bases. The receptor was isolated from a man between 70 and 80 years old with acute or convalescent COVID-19. Sequences were obtained from peripheral blood. The CDR3: CASSSTGGNQPQHF. In DNA, the CDR3 is TGTGCCAGCAGTTCGACAGGGGGCAATCAGCCCCAGCATTTT.